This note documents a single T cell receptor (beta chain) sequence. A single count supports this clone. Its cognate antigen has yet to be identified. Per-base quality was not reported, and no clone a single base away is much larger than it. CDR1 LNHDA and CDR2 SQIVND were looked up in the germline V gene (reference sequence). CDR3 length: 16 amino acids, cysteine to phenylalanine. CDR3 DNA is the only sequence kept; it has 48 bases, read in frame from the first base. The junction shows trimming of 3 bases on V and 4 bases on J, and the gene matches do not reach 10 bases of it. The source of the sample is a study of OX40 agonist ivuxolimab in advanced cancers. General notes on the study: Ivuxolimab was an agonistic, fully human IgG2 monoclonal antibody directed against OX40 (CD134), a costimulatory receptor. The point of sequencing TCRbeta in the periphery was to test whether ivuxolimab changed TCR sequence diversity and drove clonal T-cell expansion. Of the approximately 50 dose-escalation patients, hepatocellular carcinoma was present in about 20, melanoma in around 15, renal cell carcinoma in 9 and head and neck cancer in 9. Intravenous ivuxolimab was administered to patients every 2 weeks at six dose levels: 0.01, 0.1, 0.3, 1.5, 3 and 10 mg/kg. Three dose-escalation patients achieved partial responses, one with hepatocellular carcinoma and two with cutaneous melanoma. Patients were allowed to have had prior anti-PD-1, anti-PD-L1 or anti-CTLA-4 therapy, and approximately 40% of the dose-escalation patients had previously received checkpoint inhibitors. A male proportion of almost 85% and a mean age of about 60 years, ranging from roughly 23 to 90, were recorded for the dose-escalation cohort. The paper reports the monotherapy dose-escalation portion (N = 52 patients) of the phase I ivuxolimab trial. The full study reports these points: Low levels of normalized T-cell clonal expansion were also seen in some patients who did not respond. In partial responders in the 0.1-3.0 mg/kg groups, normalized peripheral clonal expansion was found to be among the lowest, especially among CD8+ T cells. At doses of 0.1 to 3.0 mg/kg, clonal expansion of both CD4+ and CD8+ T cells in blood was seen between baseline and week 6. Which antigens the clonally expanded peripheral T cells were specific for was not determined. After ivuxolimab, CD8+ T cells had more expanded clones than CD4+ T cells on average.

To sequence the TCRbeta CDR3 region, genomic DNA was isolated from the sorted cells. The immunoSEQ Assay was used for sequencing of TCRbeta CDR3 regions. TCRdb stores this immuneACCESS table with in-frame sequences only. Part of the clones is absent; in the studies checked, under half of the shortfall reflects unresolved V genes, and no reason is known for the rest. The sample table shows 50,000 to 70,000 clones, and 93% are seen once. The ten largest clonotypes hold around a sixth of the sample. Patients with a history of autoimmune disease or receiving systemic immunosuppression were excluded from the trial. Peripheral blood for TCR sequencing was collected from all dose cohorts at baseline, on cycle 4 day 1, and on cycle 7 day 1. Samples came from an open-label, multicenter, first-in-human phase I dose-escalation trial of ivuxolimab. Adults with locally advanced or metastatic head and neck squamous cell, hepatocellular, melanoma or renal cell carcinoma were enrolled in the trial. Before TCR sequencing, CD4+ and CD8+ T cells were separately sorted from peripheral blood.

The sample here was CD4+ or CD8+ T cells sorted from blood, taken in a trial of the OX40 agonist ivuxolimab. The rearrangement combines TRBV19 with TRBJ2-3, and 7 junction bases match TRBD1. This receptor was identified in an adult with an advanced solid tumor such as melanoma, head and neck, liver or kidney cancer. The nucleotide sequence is TGTGCCAGTAGTATCCACAGGGGTAAGGTTGCAGATACGCAGTATTTT. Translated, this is CASSIHRGKVADTQYF.